Detailed here is one TCR beta chain. Its target antigen remains unknown. The read halts 3 residues ahead of the CDR3 end, with the missing end drawn from the germline J gene. This record comes from a study of T cells in women clearing cervical HPV infection (dated by TCRdb to between 2018 and 2020). A note on the overall study: The cases were fewer than 30 women with histologically confirmed HPV16-related CIN3 or worse, and 2 of these cases were invasive cancers. The 25 or so controls were women who cleared a single incident HPV16 infection within 12 months without developing precancer or cancer. Blood from cases was collected at the visit at which the lesion was first identified, whereas blood from controls was collected once infection was no longer detected. Among cases, blood sampling occurred a median of 149 days after lesion detection, with an interquartile range of about 80 to 210 days. Since only a few of the women had HLA typing available, the possibility that HLA type was acting as a confounder could not be ruled out. The exploratory proof-of-principle case-control study was nested within the Guanacaste HPV Natural History Study in Costa Rica and compared TCR repertoires across cervical HPV16 outcomes. Cases and controls were matched on year of sample collection and on age within five years. A median age of nearly 35 years was observed in cases versus roughly 38 in controls, and no significant differences in baseline characteristics were found. The parent cohort enrolled 10,049 women aged 18 or older in Guanacaste, Costa Rica, in about 1993 to 1994 and followed the women for 7 to 8 years. Five blinded duplicates per group were added as quality controls, so that around 60 samples were obtained: around 50 participants and about 10 replicates. Broad study findings and their caveats: Because of the cross-sectional design, the study could not determine whether the associations came before infection or resulted from infection, and neither effector/memory subsets nor HPV-specific T cells were isolated. CIN3+ cases had significantly higher TCR repertoire richness than controls across sequencing depths, but evenness did not differ between the groups. Random forest classifiers that combined richness and V gene abundances separated cases from controls with an estimated AUC of around 0.84. TRBV6-7 relative abundance was lower in cases than in controls (roughly 0.12% versus 0.17%; Bonferroni P = 0.0008). T-cell numbers per sample were unknown, so richness differences could reflect varying T-cell content rather than repertoire biology.

Using the immunoSEQ assay, multiplex PCR amplified TCR beta CDR3 regions from an average of 1200 ng of genomic DNA per sample. To correct primer bias, the assay used a complete synthetic TCR repertoire to set an amplification baseline. Amplicons were sequenced on the Illumina platform. As for the original processing: Error correction of the sequences involved clustering with frequency ratios plus a modified nearest-neighbor algorithm, after which the sequences were analyzed in the immunoSEQ Analyzer using IMGT gene definitions. At each rarefaction depth, TCR richness and evenness were averaged across 20 rarefaction repeats, and any sample with fewer sequences than the depth was left out. V, D and J gene relative abundances were compared between groups with Wilcoxon rank sum tests, applying FDR correction. Blinded duplicates gave an intraclass correlation of over 90% for TCR richness and an average of 76.4% across under 75 gene segments. Held by TCRdb, this immuneACCESS table contains in-frame sequences only and omits some clones. Under half of the omission traces to an unresolved V gene where checked; the cause of the rest is unknown. V, J and clone size were drawn from that table, and D and trimming were deduced from the DNA. The table of this sample itemizes 20,000 to 25,000 clones. Less than 3.5% of the sample is taken by the ten largest.

Every participant had a single incident cervical HPV16 infection, and prevalent HPV16 infections were excluded. Cervical HPV DNA was detected by MY09/MY11 PCR, and genotyping was performed by dot-blot hybridization. Fifteen mL of heparinized blood were centrifuged, and the buffy coat was split into aliquots, frozen at -30 degrees C, and then kept at -80 degrees C. QIAGEN kits were used to extract genomic DNA from buffy coat specimens. V is clipped by 0 bases and J by 2 bases, and the sequence between their germline boundaries is 16 bases long. CDR3 length: 17 amino acids, cysteine to phenylalanine. The CDR3 was read in part: 42 bases, with the frame set at base 1. CDR1 and CDR2 (SGHRS, YFSETQ) derive from the germline V gene.

Sequencing input: blood buffy coat. This TCR was sampled from a woman between 18 and 75 years old with a cervical HPV16 infection that either progressed to CIN3+ or cleared (not recorded which). This chain joins TRBV5-1 to TRBJ2-3; TRBD1 is a possible D gene, resting on 6 matching bases. This receptor carries the CDR3 CASSLVQGSLSTDTQYF. Incomplete CDR3 DNA: TGCGCCAGCAGCTTGGTGCAGGGGAGTCTATCCACAGATACG.